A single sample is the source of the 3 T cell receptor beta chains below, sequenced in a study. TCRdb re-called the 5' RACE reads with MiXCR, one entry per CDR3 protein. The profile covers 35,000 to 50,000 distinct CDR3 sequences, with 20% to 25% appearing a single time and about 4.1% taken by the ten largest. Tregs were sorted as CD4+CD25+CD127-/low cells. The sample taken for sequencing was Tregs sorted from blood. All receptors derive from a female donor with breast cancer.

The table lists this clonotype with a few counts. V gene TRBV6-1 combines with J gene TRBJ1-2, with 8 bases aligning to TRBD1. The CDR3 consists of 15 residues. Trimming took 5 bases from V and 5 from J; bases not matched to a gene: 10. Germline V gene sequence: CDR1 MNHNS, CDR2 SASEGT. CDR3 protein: CASSWHRGSEYGYTF. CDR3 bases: TGTGCCAGCAGTTGGCACAGGGGGTCTGAGTATGGCTACACCTTC.

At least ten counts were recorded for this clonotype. The CDR3 DNA follows: TGTGCCAGCAGCCCATTACCCGGGACAGGGAGAGGTAAACAGCCCCAGCATTTT. Translating it yields CASSPLPGTGRGKQPQHF. The chain combines TRBV7-9 with TRBJ1-5; 9 bases map to TRBD1. The CDR3 spans 18 residues. The germline CDR1 and CDR2 sequences are SEHNR and FQNEAQ (reference sequence). Trimming took 5 bases from V and 7 from J; bases not matched to a gene: 18.

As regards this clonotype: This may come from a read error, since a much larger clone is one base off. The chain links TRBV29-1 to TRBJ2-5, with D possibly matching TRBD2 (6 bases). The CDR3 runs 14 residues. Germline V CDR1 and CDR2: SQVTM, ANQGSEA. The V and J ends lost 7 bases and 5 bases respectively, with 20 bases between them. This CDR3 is CSGRAGPVRETQYF. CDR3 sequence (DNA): TGCAGCGGGAGGGCCGGGCCAGTACGGGAGACCCAGTACTTC.